Sequencing of this T cell receptor beta chain was carried out in a study of control samples from healthy donors and cancer patients. TCRdb's copy holds only in-frame clones and misses some; the assay was immunoSEQ multiplex PCR. The sample comprises around 130,000 clones, about 83% of which are singletons, and around an eighth rests with the top ten. This CDR3 comprises 16 residues. CDR1 is PRHDT and CDR2 is FYEKMQ in the germline V gene (reference sequence). Trimming took off 2 bases at V and 5 bases at J, with 13 bases between the two ends. The source is a man younger than 45 in good health. The sample consisted of blood. The rearrangement uses TRBV13 and TRBJ1-6; D is unresolved. The CDR3 reads CASSLYSLGDNSPLHF. Written as DNA, the CDR3 is TGTGCCAGCAGCTTATATAGTCTCGGGGATAATTCACCCCTCCACTTT.